This record covers a single TCR beta chain. The data are from a study of graft-versus-host responses after intestinal transplantation. Germline V lookup: CDR1 SQVTM, CDR2 ANQGSEA. V lost 6 bases and J 7 bases, leaving 18 bases between the germline ends. This CDR3 is 13 amino acids long. Clones were sequenced by immunoSEQ multiplex PCR, and TCRdb holds only the in-frame ones, with some missing. The table shows 5,500 to 6,000 clones, with 33% occurring only once. CFSE-labeled responder cells (200,000) were plated with 200,000 irradiated, violet-dye-labeled stimulator cells. The receptor was derived from a human patient who received an intestinal transplant. This specimen consisted of alloreactive CD8+ T cells from a mixed lymphocyte reaction culture, obtained before intestinal transplant. The sample's subset: CFSE-low proliferating T cells sorted from roughly 6-day pre-transplant mixed lymphocyte reaction (GvH or HvG direction). The chain carries TRBV29-1 and TRBJ1-1; TRBD1 is a possible D gene (5 bases). CDR3 DNA sequence: TGCAGCGTGTTCCGGGGGGGAGTTTATGAAGCTTTCTTT. It is translated as CSVFRGGVYEAFF.